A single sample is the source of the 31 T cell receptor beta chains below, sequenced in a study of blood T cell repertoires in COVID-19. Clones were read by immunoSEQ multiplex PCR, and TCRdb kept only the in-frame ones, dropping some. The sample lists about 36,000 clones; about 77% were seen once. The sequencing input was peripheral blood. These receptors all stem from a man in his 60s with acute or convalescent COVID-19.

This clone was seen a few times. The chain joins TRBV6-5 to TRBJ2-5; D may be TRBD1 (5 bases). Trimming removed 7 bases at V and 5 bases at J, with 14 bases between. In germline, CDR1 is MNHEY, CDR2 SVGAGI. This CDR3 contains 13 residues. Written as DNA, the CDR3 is TGTGCCAGCAACCCTCAGGGTATGGAGACCCAGTACTTC. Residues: CASNPQGMETQYF.

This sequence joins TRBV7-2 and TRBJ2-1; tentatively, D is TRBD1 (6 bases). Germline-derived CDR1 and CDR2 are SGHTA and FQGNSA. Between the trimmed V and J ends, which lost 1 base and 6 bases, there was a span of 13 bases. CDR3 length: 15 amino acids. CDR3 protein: CASSLVGQGSNEQFF. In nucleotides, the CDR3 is TGTGCCAGCAGCTTAGTAGGGCAGGGGTCCAATGAGCAGTTCTTC.

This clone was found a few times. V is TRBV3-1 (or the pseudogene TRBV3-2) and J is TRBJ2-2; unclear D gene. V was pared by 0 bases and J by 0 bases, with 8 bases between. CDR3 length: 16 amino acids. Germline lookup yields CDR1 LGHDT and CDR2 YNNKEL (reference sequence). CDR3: CASSQERHPNTGELFF. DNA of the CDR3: TGTGCCAGCAGCCAAGAACGACACCCGAACACCGGGGAGCTGTTTTTT.

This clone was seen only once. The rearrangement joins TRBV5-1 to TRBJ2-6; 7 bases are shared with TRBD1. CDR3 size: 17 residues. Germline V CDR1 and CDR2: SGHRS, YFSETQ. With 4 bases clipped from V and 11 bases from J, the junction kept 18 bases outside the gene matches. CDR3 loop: CASSPATHRQGADVLTF. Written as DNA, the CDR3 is TGCGCCAGCAGCCCAGCCACCCACCGACAGGGCGCCGACGTCCTGACTTTC. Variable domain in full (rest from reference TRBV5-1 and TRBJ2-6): KAGVTQTPRYLIKTRGQQVTLSCSPISGHRSVSWYQQTPGQGLQFLFEYFSETQRNKGNFPGRFSGRQFSNSRSEMNVSTLELGDSALYLCASSPATHRQGADVLTFGAGSRLTVL.

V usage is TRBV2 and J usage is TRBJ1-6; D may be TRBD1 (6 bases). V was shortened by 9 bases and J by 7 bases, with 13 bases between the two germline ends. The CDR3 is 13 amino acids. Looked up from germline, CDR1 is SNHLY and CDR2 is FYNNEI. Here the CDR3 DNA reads TGTGCCAGTTACAGGGAGAACAATTCACCCCTCCACTTT. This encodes CASYRENNSPLHF.

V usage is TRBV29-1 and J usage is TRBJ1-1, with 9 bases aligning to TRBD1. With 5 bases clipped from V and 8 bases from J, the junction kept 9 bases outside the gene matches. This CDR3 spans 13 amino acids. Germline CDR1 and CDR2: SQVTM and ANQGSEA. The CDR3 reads CSVRDRGSTEAFF. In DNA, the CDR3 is TGCAGCGTTCGTGACAGGGGGTCGACCGAAGCTTTCTTT.

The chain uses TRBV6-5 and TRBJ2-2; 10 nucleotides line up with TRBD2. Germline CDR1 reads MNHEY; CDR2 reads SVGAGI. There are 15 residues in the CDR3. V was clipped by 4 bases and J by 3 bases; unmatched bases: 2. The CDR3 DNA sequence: TGTGCCAGCAGTTCCCTAGCGGGAGACACCGGGGAGCTGTTTTTT. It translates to CASSSLAGDTGELFF.

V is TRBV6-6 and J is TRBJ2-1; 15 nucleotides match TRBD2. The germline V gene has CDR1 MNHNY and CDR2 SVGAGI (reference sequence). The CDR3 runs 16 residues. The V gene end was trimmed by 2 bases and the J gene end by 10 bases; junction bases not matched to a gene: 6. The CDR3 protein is CASSYPGLAGGGEQFF. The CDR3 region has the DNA TGTGCCAGCAGTTACCCCGGACTAGCGGGAGGGGGCGAGCAGTTCTTC.

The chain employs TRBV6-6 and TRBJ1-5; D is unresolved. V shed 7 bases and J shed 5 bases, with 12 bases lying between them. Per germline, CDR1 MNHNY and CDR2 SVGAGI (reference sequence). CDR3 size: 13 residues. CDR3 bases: TGTGCCAGCAACCGGGGTGGGGATCAGCCCCAGCATTTT. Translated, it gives CASNRGGDQPQHF.

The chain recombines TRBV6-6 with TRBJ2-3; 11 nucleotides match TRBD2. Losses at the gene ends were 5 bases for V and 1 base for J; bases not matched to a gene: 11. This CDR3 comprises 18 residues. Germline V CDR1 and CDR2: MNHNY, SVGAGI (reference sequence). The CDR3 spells CASSPGTSGNIGTDTQYF. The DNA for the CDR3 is TGTGCCAGCAGTCCCGGGACTAGCGGAAACATCGGCACAGATACGCAGTATTTT.

The CDR3 region is CASSQWSSAFISYNSPLHF. The CDR3 DNA sequence: TGTGCCAGCAGCCAATGGAGCAGTGCCTTTATCTCCTATAATTCACCCCTCCACTTT. This sequence joins TRBV3-1 (or the pseudogene TRBV3-2) and TRBJ1-6, with D unresolved. Per germline, CDR1 LGHDT and CDR2 YNNKEL (reference sequence). V gave up 2 bases and J gave up 0 bases, with 17 bases separating them. The CDR3 consists of 19 residues.

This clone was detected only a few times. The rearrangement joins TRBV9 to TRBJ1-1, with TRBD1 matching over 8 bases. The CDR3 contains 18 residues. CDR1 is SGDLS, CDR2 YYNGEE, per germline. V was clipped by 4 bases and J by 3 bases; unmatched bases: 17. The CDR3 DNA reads TGTGCCAGCAGCCCTTCAGGGGGCGCGGGCGTCGGGGACACTGAAGCTTTCTTT. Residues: CASSPSGGAGVGDTEAFF.

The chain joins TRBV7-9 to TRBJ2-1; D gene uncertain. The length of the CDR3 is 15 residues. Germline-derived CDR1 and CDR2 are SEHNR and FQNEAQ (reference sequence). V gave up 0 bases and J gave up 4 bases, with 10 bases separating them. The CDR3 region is CASSLASGEYNEQFF. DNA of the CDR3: TGTGCCAGCAGCTTAGCTTCAGGCGAATACAATGAGCAGTTCTTC.

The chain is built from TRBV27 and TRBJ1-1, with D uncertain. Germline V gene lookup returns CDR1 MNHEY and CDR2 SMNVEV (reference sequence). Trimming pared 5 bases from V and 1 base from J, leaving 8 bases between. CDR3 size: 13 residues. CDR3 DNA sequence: TGTGCCAGCAGTGAGGTCCAGAACACTGAAGCTTTCTTT. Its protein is CASSEVQNTEAFF.

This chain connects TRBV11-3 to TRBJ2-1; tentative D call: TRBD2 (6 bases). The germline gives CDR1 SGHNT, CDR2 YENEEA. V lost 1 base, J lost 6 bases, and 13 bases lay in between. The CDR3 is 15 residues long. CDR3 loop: CASSLVVGGPNEQFF. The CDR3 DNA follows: TGTGCCAGCAGCTTAGTTGTAGGAGGGCCCAATGAGCAGTTCTTC. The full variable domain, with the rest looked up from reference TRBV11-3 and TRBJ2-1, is EAGVVQSPRYKIIEKKQPVAFWCNPISGHNTLYWYLQNLGQGPELLIRYENEEAVDDSQLPKDRFSAERLKGVDSTLKIQPAELGDSAVYLCASSLVVGGPNEQFFGPGTRLTVL.

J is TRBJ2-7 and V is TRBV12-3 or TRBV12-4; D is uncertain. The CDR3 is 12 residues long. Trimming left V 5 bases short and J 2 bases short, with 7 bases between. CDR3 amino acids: CASSPEPYEQYF. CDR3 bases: TGTGCCAGCAGTCCCGAGCCCTACGAGCAGTACTTC.

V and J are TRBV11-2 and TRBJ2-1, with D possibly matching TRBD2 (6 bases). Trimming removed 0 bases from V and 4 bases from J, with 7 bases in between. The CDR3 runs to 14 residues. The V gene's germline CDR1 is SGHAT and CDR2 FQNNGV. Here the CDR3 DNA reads TGTGCCAGCAGCTTAGAAGGGACTTACAATGAGCAGTTCTTC. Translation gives CASSLEGTYNEQFF.

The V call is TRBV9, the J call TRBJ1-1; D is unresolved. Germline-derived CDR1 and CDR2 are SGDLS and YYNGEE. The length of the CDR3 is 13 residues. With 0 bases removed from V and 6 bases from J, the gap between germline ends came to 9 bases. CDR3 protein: CASSVAWRAEAFF. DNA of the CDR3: TGTGCCAGCAGCGTAGCTTGGCGGGCTGAAGCTTTCTTT.

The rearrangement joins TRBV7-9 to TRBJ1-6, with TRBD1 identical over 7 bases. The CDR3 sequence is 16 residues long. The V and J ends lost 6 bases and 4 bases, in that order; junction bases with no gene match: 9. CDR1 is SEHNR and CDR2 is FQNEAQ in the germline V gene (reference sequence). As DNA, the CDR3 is TGTGCCAGCAGAGAGGCGTCAGGGGGTTATAATTCACCCCTCCACTTT. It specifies CASREASGGYNSPLHF.

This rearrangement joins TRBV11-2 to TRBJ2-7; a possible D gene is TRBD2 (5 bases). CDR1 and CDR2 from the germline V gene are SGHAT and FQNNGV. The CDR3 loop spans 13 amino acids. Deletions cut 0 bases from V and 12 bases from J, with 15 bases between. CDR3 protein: CASSLEGGLLTYF. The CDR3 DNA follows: TGTGCCAGCAGCTTAGAAGGCGGACTTTTGACGTACTTC.

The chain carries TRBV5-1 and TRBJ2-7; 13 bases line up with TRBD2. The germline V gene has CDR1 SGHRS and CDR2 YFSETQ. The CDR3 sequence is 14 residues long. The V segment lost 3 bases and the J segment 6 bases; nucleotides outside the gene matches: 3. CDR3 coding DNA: TGCGCCAGCAGCTCTGGACTAGCGGGAGTCGAGCAGTACTTC. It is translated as CASSSGLAGVEQYF.

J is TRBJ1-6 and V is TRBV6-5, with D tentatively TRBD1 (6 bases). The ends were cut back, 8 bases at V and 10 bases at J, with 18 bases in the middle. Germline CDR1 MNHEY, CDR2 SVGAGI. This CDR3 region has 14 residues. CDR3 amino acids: CASRSPRTDSPLHF. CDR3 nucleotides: TGTGCCAGCCGTTCCCCTAGGACAGACTCACCCCTCCACTTT.

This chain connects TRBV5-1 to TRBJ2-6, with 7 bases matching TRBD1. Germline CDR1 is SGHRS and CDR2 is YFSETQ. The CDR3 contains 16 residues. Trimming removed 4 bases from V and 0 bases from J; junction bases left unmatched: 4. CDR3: CASSNRQGSGANVLTF. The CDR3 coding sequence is TGCGCCAGCAGCAACAGACAGGGCTCTGGGGCCAACGTCCTGACTTTC.

CDR3 sequence: CASSAVYEQYF. CDR3 coding DNA: TGTGCCAGCAGCGCCGTATACGAGCAGTACTTC. V gene TRBV9 combines with J gene TRBJ2-7; no definite D call. The V end was cut by 3 bases, the J end by 4 bases, with 5 bases between. CDR1 is SGDLS, CDR2 YYNGEE, per germline. This CDR3 is built from 11 residues.

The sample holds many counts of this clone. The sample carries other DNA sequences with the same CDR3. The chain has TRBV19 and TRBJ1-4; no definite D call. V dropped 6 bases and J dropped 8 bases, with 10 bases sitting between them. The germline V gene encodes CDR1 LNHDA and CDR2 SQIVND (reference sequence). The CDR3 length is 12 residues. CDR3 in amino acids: CASSIRSEKLFF. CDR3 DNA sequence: TGTGCCAGTAGCATCAGGTCCGAAAAACTGTTTTTT.

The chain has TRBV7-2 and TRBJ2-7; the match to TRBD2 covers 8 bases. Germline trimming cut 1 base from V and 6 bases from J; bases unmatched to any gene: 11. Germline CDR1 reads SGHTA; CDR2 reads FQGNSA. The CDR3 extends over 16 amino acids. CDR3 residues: CASSLVLGAGVTEQYF. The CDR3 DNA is TGTGCCAGCAGCTTAGTTTTAGGAGCGGGAGTAACCGAGCAGTACTTC.

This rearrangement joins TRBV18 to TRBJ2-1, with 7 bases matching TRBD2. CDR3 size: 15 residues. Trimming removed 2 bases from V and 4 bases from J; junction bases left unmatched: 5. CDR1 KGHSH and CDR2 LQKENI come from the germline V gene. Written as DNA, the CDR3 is TGTGCCAGCTCACCAGAGCTAGCGGCGTACAATGAGCAGTTCTTC. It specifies CASSPELAAYNEQFF.

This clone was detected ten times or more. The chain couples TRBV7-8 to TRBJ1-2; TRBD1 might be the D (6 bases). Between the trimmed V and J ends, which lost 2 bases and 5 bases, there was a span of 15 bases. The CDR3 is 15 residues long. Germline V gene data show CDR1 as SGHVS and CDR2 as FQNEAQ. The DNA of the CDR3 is TGTGCCAGCAGCTTAAGGGCCCAGGGGTCTTATGGCTACACCTTC. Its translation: CASSLRAQGSYGYTF.

CDR3 nucleotide sequence: TGCGCCAGCAGCTTGGGACAGGGGTATAATTCACCCCTCCACTTT. Translating it yields CASSLGQGYNSPLHF. This chain links TRBV5-1 with TRBJ1-6, with TRBD1 identical over 8 bases. The CDR3 length is 15 residues. Germline V gene lookup returns CDR1 SGHRS and CDR2 YFSETQ. With V trimmed by 0 bases and J by 4 bases, 0 bases remained unmatched. Full variable domain (rest looked up from reference TRBV5-1 and TRBJ1-6): KAGVTQTPRYLIKTRGQQVTLSCSPISGHRSVSWYQQTPGQGLQFLFEYFSETQRNKGNFPGRFSGRQFSNSRSEMNVSTLELGDSALYLCASSLGQGYNSPLHFGNGTRLTVT.

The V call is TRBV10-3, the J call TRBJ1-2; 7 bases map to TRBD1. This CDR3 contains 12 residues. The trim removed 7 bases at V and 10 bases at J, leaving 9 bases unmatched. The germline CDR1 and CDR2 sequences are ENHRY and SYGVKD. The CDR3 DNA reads TGTGCCATCACCCCGACAGGGCGCTCCTACACCTTC. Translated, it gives CAITPTGRSYTF.

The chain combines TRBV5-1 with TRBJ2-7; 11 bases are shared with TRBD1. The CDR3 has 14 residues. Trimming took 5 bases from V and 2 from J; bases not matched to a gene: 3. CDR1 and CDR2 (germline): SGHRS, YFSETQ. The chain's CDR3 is CASSRDRGTYEQYF. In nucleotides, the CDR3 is TGCGCCAGCAGTCGGGACAGGGGGACCTACGAGCAGTACTTC.